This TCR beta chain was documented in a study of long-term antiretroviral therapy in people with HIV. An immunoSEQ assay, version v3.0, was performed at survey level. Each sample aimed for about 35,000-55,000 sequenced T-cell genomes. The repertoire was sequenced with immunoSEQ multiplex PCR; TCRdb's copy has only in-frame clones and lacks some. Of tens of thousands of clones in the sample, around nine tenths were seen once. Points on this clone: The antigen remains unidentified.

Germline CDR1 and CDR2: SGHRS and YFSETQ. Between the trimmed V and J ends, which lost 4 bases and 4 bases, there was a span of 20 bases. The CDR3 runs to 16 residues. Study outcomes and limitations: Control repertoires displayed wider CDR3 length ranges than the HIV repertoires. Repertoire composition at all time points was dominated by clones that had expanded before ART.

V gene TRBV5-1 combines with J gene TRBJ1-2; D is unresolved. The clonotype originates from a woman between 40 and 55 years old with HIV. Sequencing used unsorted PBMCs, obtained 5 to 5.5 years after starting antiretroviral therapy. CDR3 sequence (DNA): TGCGCCAGCAGCCCCCGGACCCAACTCTCAGGCTATGGCTACACCTTC. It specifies CASSPRTQLSGYGYTF.